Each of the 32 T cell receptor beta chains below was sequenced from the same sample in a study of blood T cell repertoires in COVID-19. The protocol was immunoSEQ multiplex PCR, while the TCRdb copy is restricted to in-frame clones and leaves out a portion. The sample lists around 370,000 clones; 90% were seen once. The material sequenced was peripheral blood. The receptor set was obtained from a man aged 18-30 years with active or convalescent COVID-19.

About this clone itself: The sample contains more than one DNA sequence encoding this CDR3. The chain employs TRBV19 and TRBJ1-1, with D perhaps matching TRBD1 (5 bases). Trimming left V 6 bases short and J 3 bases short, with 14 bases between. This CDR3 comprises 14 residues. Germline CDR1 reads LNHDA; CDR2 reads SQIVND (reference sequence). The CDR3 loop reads CASRTGGADTEAFF. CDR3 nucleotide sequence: TGTGCCAGTAGAACGGGGGGTGCGGACACTGAAGCTTTCTTT.

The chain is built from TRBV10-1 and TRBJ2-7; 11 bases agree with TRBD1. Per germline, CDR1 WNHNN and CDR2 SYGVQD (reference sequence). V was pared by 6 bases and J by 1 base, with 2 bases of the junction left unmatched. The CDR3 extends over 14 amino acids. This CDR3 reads CASSRDRGSYEQYF. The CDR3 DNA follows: TGCGCCAGCAGCCGGGACAGGGGGTCCTACGAGCAGTACTTC.

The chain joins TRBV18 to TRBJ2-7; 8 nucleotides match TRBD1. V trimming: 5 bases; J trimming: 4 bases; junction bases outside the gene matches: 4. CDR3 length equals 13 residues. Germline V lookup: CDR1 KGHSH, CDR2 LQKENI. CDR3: CASSTRQGYEQYF. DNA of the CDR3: TGTGCCAGCTCAACTCGACAGGGGTACGAGCAGTACTTC.

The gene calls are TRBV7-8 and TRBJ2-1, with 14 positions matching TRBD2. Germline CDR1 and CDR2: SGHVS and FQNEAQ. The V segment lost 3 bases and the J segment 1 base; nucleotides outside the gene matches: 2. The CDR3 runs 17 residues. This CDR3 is CASSFGLAGGSYNEQFF. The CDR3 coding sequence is TGTGCCAGCAGCTTCGGACTAGCGGGAGGTTCCTACAATGAGCAGTTCTTC.

This CDR3 reads CASRVAGGFYNEQFF. For the CDR3, the DNA is TGCGCCAGCAGGGTAGCGGGAGGGTTTTACAATGAGCAGTTCTTC. The rearrangement links TRBV10-2 to TRBJ2-1; 11 nucleotides match TRBD2. This CDR3 has 15 amino acids. Germline CDR1 reads WSHSY; CDR2 reads SAAADI. Losses at the gene ends were 6 bases for V and 4 bases for J; bases not matched to a gene: 5.

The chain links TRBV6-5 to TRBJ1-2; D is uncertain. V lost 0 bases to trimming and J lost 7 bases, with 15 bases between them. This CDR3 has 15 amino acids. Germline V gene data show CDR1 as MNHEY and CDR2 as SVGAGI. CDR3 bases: TGTGCCAGCAGTTACTCAAGCGGGGTGATTTCTGGCTACACCTTC. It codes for CASSYSSGVISGYTF.

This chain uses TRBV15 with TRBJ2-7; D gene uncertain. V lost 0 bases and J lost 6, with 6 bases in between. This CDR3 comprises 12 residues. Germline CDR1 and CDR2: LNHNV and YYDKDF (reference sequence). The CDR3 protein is CATSRDGVEQYF. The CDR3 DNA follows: TGTGCCACCAGCAGAGATGGAGTCGAGCAGTACTTC.

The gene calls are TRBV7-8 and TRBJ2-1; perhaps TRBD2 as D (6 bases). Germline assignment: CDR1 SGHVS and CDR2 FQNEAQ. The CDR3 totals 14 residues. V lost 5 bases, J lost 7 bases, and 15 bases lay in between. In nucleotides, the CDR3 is TGTGCCAGCAGCCCCTTAGGGACTCTTAATGAGCAGTTCTTC. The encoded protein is CASSPLGTLNEQFF. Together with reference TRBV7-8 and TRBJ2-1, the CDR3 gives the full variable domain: GAGVSQSPRYKVAKRGQDVALRCDPISGHVSLFWYQQALGQGPEFLTYFQNEAQLDKSGLPSDRFFAERPEGSVSTLKIQRTQQEDSAVYLCASSPLGTLNEQFFGPGTRLTVL.

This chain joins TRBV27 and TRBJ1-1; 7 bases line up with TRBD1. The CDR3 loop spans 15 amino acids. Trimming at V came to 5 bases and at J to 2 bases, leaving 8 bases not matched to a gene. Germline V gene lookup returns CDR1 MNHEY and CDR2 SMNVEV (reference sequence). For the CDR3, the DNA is TGTGCCAGCAGTCTCAGGGGGTCGGTTAACACTGAAGCTTTCTTT. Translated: CASSLRGSVNTEAFF.

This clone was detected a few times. As DNA, the CDR3 is TGTGCCACCTGCGATTCTTTGGGGGCACAAGAGACCCAGTACTTC. Translated: CATCDSLGAQETQYF. The rearrangement links TRBV6-6 to TRBJ2-5; maybe TRBD1 (6 bases). Per germline, CDR1 MNHNY and CDR2 SVGAGI (reference sequence). The CDR3 is made up of 15 amino acids. Trimming pared 10 bases from V and 2 bases from J, leaving 20 bases between.

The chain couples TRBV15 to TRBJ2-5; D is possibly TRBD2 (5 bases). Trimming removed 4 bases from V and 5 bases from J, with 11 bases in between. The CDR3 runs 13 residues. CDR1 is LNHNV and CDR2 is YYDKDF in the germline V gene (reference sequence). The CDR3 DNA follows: TGTGCCACCAGCACTGCAGGAGGCGAGACCCAGTACTTC. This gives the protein CATSTAGGETQYF.

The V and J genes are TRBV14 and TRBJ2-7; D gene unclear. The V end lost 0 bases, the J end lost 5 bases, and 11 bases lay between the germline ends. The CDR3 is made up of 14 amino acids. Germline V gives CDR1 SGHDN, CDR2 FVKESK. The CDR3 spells CASSQDLRSNEQYF. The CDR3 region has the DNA TGTGCCAGCAGCCAAGATCTTCGGTCGAACGAGCAGTACTTC.

CDR3 DNA: TGTGCCAGCAGTTTTGCCAGGTATAATTCACCCCTCCACTTT. Residues: CASSFARYNSPLHF. The chain is built from TRBV27 and TRBJ1-6; D not certain. The germline gives CDR1 MNHEY, CDR2 SMNVEV (reference sequence). V was shortened by 3 bases and J by 4 bases, with 7 bases between the two germline ends. This CDR3 is built from 14 residues.

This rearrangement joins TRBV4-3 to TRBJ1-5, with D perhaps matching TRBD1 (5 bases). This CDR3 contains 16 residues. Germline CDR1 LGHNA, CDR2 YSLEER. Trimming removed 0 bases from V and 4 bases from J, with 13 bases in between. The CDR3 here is CASSQDLSGGNQPQHF. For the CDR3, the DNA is TGCGCCAGCAGCCAAGATCTATCCGGGGGGAATCAGCCCCAGCATTTT.

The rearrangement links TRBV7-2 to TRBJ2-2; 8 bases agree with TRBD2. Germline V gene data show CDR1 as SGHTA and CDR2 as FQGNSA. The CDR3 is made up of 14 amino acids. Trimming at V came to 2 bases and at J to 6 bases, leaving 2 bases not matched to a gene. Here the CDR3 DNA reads TGTGCCAGCAGCTTACGGCGGGGGGCCGGGGAGCTGTTTTTT. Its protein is CASSLRRGAGELFF.

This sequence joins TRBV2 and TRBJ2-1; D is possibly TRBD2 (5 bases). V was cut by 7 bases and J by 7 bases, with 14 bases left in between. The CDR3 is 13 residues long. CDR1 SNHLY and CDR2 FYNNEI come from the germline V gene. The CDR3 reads CASTRLEGNEQFF. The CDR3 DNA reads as TGTGCCAGCACCCGACTCGAGGGTAATGAGCAGTTCTTC.

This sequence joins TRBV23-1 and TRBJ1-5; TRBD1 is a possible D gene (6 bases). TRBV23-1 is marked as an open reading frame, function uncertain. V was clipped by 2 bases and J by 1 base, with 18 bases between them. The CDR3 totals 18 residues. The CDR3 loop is CASSQTGHSNGSNQPQHF. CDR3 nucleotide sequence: TGCGCCAGCAGTCAAACGGGACATTCGAACGGGAGCAATCAGCCCCAGCATTTT.

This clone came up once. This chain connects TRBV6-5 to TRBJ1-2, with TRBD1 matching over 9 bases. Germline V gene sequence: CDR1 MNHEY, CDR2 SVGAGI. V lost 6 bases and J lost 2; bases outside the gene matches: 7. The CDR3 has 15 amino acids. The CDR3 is CASSRGGQGNYGYTF. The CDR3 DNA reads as TGTGCCAGCAGCCGAGGGGGACAGGGAAACTATGGCTACACCTTC.

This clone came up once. The CDR3 DNA reads as TGTGCCAGCAGTTTATCCCAGGGGGCGAGGGATGAGCAGTTCTTC. Protein: CASSLSQGARDEQFF. This chain connects TRBV27 to TRBJ2-1; 8 bases map to TRBD1. CDR3 length equals 15 residues. Germline trimming cut 0 bases from V and 8 bases from J; bases unmatched to any gene: 6. Germline-derived CDR1 and CDR2 are MNHEY and SMNVEV (reference sequence).

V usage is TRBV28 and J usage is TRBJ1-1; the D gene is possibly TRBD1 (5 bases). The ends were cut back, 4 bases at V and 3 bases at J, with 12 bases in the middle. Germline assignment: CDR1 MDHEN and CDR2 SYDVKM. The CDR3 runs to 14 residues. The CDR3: CASSYRTPDTEAFF. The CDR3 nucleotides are TGTGCCAGCAGTTACAGGACGCCTGACACTGAAGCTTTCTTT.

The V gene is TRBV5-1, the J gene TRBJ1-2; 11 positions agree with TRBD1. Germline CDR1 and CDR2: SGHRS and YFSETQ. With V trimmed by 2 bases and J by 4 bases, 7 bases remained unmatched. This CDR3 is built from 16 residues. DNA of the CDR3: TGCGCCAGCAGCTTAGGCCGGACAGGGGGCGTCTATGGCTACACCTTC. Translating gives CASSLGRTGGVYGYTF. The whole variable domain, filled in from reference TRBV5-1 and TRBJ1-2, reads KAGVTQTPRYLIKTRGQQVTLSCSPISGHRSVSWYQQTPGQGLQFLFEYFSETQRNKGNFPGRFSGRQFSNSRSEMNVSTLELGDSALYLCASSLGRTGGVYGYTFGSGTRLTVV.

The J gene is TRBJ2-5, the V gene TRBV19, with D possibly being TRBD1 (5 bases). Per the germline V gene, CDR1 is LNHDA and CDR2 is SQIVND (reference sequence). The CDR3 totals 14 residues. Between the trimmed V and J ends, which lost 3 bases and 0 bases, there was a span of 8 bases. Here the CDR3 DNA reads TGTGCCAGTAGTATGACAGCGTACCAAGAGACCCAGTACTTC. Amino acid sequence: CASSMTAYQETQYF.

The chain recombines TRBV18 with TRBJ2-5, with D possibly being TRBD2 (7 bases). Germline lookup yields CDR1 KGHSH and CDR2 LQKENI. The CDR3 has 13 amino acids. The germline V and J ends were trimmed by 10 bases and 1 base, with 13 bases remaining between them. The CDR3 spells CATGGQRQETQYF. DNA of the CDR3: TGTGCCACCGGGGGGCAGCGCCAAGAGACCCAGTACTTC.

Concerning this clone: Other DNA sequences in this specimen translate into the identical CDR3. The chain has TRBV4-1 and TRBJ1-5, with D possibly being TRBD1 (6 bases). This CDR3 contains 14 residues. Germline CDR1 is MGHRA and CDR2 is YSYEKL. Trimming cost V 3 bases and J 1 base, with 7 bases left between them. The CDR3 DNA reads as TGCGCCAGCAGCCAGCAGGGGAGCAATCAGCCCCAGCATTTT. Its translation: CASSQQGSNQPQHF.

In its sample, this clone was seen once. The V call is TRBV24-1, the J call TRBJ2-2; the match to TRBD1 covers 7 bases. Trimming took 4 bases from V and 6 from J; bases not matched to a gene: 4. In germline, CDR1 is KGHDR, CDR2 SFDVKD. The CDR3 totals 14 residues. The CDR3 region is CATSEVQGSGELFF. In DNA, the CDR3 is TGTGCCACCAGTGAGGTACAGGGGTCCGGGGAGCTGTTTTTT.

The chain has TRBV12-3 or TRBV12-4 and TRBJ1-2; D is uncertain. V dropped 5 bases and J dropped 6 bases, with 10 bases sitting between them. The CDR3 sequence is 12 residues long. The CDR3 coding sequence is TGTGCCAGCAGTAGTGACAAGCATGGCTACACCTTC. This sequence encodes CASSSDKHGYTF.

The CDR3 sequence is CASAISGSNSGANVLTF. The CDR3 region has the DNA TGTGCCAGCGCCATCTCCGGGTCCAACTCTGGGGCCAACGTCCTGACTTTC. This rearrangement joins TRBV7-6 to TRBJ2-6; no reliable D call. Germline assignment: CDR1 SGHVS and CDR2 FNYEAQ. The length of the CDR3 is 17 residues. V was cut by 8 bases and J by 0 bases, with 17 bases left in between.

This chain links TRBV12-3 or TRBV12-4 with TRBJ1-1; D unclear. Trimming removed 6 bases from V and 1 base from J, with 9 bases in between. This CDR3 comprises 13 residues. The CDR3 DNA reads TGTGCCAGCAGACCTACTAGGAACACTGAAGCTTTCTTT. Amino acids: CASRPTRNTEAFF.

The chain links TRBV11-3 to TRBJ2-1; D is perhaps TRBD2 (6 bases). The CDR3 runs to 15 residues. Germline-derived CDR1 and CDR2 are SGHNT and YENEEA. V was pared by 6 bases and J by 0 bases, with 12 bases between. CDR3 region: CASSPGLHSYNEQFF. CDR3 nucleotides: TGTGCCAGCAGTCCGGGACTCCACTCCTACAATGAGCAGTTCTTC.

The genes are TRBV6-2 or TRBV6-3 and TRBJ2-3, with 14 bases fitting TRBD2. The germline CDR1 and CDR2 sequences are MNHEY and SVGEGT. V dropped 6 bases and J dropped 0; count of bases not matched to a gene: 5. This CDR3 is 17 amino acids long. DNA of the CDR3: TGTGCCAGCAGCCGACTAGCGGGGGGGCCTAGCACAGATACGCAGTATTTT. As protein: CASSRLAGGPSTDTQYF.

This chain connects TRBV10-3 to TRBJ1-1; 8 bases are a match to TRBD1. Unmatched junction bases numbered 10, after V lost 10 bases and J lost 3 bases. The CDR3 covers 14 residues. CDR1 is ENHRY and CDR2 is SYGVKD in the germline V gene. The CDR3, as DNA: TGTGCCAGCGGCGGCCAGGGGGCGGACACTGAAGCTTTCTTT. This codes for CASGGQGADTEAFF.

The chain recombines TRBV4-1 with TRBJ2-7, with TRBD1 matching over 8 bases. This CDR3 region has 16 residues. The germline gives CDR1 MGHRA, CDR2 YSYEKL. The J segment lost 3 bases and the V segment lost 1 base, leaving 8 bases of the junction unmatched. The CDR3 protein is CASSQVAGQDSYEQYF. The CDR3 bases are TGCGCCAGCAGCCAAGTTGCGGGACAGGACAGCTACGAGCAGTACTTC.